The present T cell receptor beta chain was sequenced within a study of shared T cell receptors in the human thymus. Measured with immunoSEQ multiplex PCR; TCRdb has only the in-frame clones, and not every one. The sample records 640,000 or so clones, roughly 86% being singletons. This clone appeared once. Trimming took off 1 base at V and 4 bases at J, with 7 bases between the two ends. Germline CDR1 SGHVS, CDR2 FQNEAQ. The CDR3 sequence is 13 residues long. The sample was also linked to a second study, of human thymus T cells. That study reports: Corrective surgery for congenital heart defects was being performed on the healthy Finnish infants who served as donors. Seemingly biased V and J gene usage marked thymic and blood repertoires. A high degree of thymic repertoire overlap among unrelated individuals was reported in related research.

The sequence was obtained from a boy in the first two years of life with a congenital heart defect. Input material: thymocytes. This rearrangement joins TRBV7-8 to TRBJ1-2; D is perhaps TRBD1 (5 bases). Here the CDR3 DNA reads TGTGCCAGCAGCTTAGACAGGCTCTATGGCTACACCTTC. Translating it yields CASSLDRLYGYTF.